The 12 T cell receptor beta chains presented below share a single source sample, sequenced in a study of blood T cells in healthy people across ages (dated by TCRdb to 2013 to 2016). Libraries were constructed by 5' RACE. Sequencing was carried out with an Illumina HiSeq 2500. A second PCR of roughly 7 to 12 cycles was run with a J-beta primer mix and a sample-barcoded 5' primer. TCRdb reran the public reads through fastp at Q25 and MiXCR, keeping productive beta chains. All rows with the same CDR3 protein become a single entry with the most common DNA and genes. The sample data list about 680,000 distinct CDR3 sequences, and over 45% of these were observed just once. Approximately 32% of the sample is taken by the ten largest. Sequencing used blood. These receptors were obtained from a woman aged 60 to 75 in good health.

The rearrangement links TRBV12-3 or TRBV12-4 to TRBJ2-1; TRBD2 matches 8 bases. The CDR3 runs 16 residues. The V and J ends lost 3 bases and 6 bases, in that order; junction bases with no gene match: 10. The CDR3 spells CASSLGREGWVNEQFF. The CDR3 nucleotides are TGTGCCAGCAGTTTGGGCCGGGAGGGATGGGTCAATGAGCAGTTCTTC.

This chain joins TRBV20-1 and TRBJ2-1, with 14 bases lining up with TRBD2. V shed 2 bases and J 1 base; nucleotides not matched to a gene: 16. The CDR3 has 21 amino acids. The V gene's germline CDR1 is DFQATT and CDR2 SNEGSKA (reference sequence). The CDR3 protein is CSARLIPGLAGVEGSYNEQFF. As DNA, the CDR3 is TGCAGTGCTAGACTTATACCGGGACTAGCGGGAGTAGAAGGATCCTACAATGAGCAGTTCTTC.

A note on this clonotype: The junction departs from the called germline gene at one end, perhaps through a read error. The chain is built from TRBV7-6 and TRBJ2-6; the D gene is possibly TRBD1 (5 bases). The CDR3 runs 16 residues. CDR1 and CDR2 (germline): SGHVS, FNYEAQ. The CDR3 bases are TGTGCCAGCAGCCTCATAGCTAACTCTGGGGCCAACGTCCAGACTTTC. Its protein product is CASSLIANSGANVQTF.

A single count supports this clonotype. This chain links TRBV7-2 with TRBJ2-7, with TRBD1 matching 7 bases. Unmatched junction bases numbered 6, after V lost 2 bases and J lost 2 bases. CDR1 is SGHTA, CDR2 FQGNSA, per germline. There are 15 residues in the CDR3. The CDR3 bases are TGTGCCAGCAGCTTAACATGGGACAGAACCTACGAGCAGTACTTC. Translating it yields CASSLTWDRTYEQYF.

The chain is built from TRBV5-1 and TRBJ2-1, with D perhaps TRBD2 (5 bases). Germline CDR1 reads SGHRS; CDR2 reads YFSETQ. V lost 0 bases to trimming and J lost 6 bases, with 10 bases between them. The CDR3 has 14 residues. CDR3 coding DNA: TGCGCCAGCAGCTTGGTGTCTAGCACCAATGAGCAGTTCTTC. Translated: CASSLVSSTNEQFF.

This rearrangement joins TRBV11-2 to TRBJ2-1; a weak D match, TRBD1 (6 bases). The V end lost 8 bases, the J end lost 8 bases, and 10 bases lay between the germline ends. Germline loops: CDR1 SGHAT, CDR2 FQNNGV. The CDR3 length is 11 residues. CDR3 DNA sequence: TGTGCCAGCGGTAGGGGGTATGAGCAGTTCTTC. This sequence encodes CASGRGYEQFF.

This chain uses TRBV7-3 with TRBJ2-7; 7 bases are shared with TRBD2. With 0 bases clipped from V and 3 bases from J, the junction kept 2 bases outside the gene matches. CDR3 size: 14 residues. Germline CDR1 SGHTA, CDR2 FQGTGA. CDR3 DNA sequence: TGTGCCAGCAGCTTAACCCCGGGGGGCTACGAGCAGTACTTC. Translating it yields CASSLTPGGYEQYF.

V usage is TRBV4-3 and J usage is TRBJ2-7, with 7 nucleotides matching TRBD1. CDR3 size: 15 residues. Germline CDR1 reads LGHNA; CDR2 reads YSLEER. After removal of 0 bases from V and 2 bases from J, the junction contained 4 bases not matched to a gene. The CDR3 DNA reads as TGCGCCAGCAGCCAAGAGACAGGGAATACCTACGAGCAGTACTTC. Translated: CASSQETGNTYEQYF.

This clonotype was picked up one time. A much more abundant neighbour one base away suggests this may be a read error. This chain connects TRBV20-1 to TRBJ1-2, with TRBD1 matching over 7 bases. The V gene's germline CDR1 is DFQATT and CDR2 SNEGSKA (reference sequence). The V and J ends lost 6 bases and 9 bases, in that order; junction bases with no gene match: 16. The CDR3 consists of 14 residues. CDR3: CSANTGVGLYSYTF. CDR3 coding DNA: TGCAGTGCCAACACAGGGGTAGGGCTATATAGCTACACCTTC.

This clonotype was detected only once. The CDR3 DNA reads TGTGCCAGCAGTTACGCGCAGCCCTCCTACAATGAGCAGTTCTTC. Amino acids: CASSYAQPSYNEQFF. The chain joins TRBV6-6 to TRBJ2-1; no firm D call. Per germline, CDR1 MNHNY and CDR2 SVGAGI (reference sequence). Trimming stripped 2 bases from V and 0 bases from J, with 8 bases between. The CDR3 loop spans 15 amino acids.

V usage is TRBV4-2 and J usage is TRBJ2-7; 8 bases are a match to TRBD2. The CDR3 covers 17 residues. The germline V gene encodes CDR1 LGHNA and CDR2 YNFKEQ. The J segment lost 0 bases and the V segment lost 0 bases, leaving 7 bases of the junction unmatched. The CDR3 here is CASSQDLRGRTSYEQYF. The CDR3 DNA is TGTGCCAGCAGCCAAGATCTTCGCGGGAGGACCTCCTACGAGCAGTACTTC.

The chain uses TRBV12-3 or TRBV12-4 and TRBJ1-1, with D hard to call. V was clipped by 6 bases and J by 8 bases, with 16 bases between them. The CDR3 has 13 residues. The CDR3 DNA reads TGTGCCAGCAGCGCTATGCTCGCGGTCGAAGCTTTCTTT. Protein sequence: CASSAMLAVEAFF.